This is a list of T cell receptor beta chains from one sample in a study of T cells after posttransplantation cyclophosphamide. The assay was immunoSEQ multiplex PCR, and TCRdb's table has in-frame clones only and misses some. The sample has roughly 2,700 clones; around 67% are singletons. Sequencing was done on a sample of PBMCs. These receptors were taken from a man in his thirties or forties with a blood cancer, CMV-positive, and with a related stem cell donor. Each CDR3 is given with its conserved first and last residue. A D gene is named only where the DNA matches it firmly. Not all rows give a size; the values are once, few, many and, for expanded clones, a class.

TRBD2 | TRBJ2-3 | - | TRBV4-3 | CASSQAYSGGGDTQYF | TGCGCCAGCAGCCAAGCCTATTCGGGAGGTGGAGATACGCAGTATTTT
- | TRBJ2-7 | - | TRBV6-5 | CASRGTGYYEQYF | TGTGCCAGCAGAGGAACAGGGTACTACGAGCAGTACTTC
- | TRBJ1-2 | - | TRBV20-1 | CSATGDGYTF | TGCAGTGCTACAGGGGATGGCTACACCTTC
TRBD1 | TRBJ1-1 | - | TRBV7-9 | CASSPDRGGSTEAFF | TGTGCCAGCAGCCCGGACAGGGGTGGCAGCACTGAAGCTTTCTTT
- | TRBJ1-5 | hyperexpanded | TRBV28 | CASSFWVGGTPQHF | TGTGCCAGCAGTTTTTGGGTCGGGGGAACGCCCCAGCATTTT
- | TRBJ2-5 | once | TRBV27 | CASSTQGTGGETQYF | TGTGCCAGCAGTACCCAGGGGACGGGCGGGGAGACCCAGTACTTC
TRBD1 | TRBJ1-6 | once | TRBV5-1 | CASSWTGNSPLHF | TGCGCCAGCAGCTGGACAGGGAATTCACCCCTCCACTTT
- | TRBJ1-3 | - | TRBV6-4 | CASDGVRLGYYSGNTIYF | TGTGCCAGTGACGGGGTCCGTCTGGGTTATTACTCTGGAAACACCATATATTTT
TRBD2 | TRBJ2-3 | - | TRBV5-4 | CASSSGLAGEADTQYF | TGTGCCAGCAGCTCGGGACTAGCGGGCGAGGCAGATACGCAGTATTTT
TRBD2 | TRBJ2-1 | - | TRBV6-5 | CASSASGGAHEQFF | TGTGCCAGCAGTGCTAGCGGGGGGGCCCATGAGCAGTTCTTC
- | TRBJ2-3 | - | TRBV6-1 | CASSRVGGTDTQYF | TGTGCCAGCAGCCGGGTAGGTGGCACAGATACGCAGTATTTT
TRBD2 | TRBJ2-3 | - | TRBV11-2 | CASSLLAGGLDTQYF | TGTGCCAGCAGCTTACTAGCGGGGGGGTTAGATACGCAGTATTTT
TRBD1 | TRBJ2-7 | - | TRBV27 | CASSAGTGGLGEQYF | TGTGCCAGCAGTGCCGGGACAGGGGGTCTCGGCGAGCAGTACTTC
- | TRBJ2-3 | large | TRBV27 | CASSFGGSTDTQYF | TGTGCCAGCAGTTTCGGGGGTAGCACAGATACGCAGTATTTT
- | TRBJ2-1 | - | TRBV5-6 | CASSLLSSYNEQFF | TGTGCCAGCAGCTTATTGAGCTCCTACAATGAGCAGTTCTTC
- | TRBJ1-6 | - | TRBV7-9 | CASSPRGMGSPLHF | TGTGCCAGCAGCCCAAGGGGGATGGGTTCACCCCTCCACTTT
- | TRBJ1-2 | - | TRBV11-2 | CASSLVGVTGGYTF | TGTGCCAGCAGCTTAGTTGGAGTTACAGGTGGCTACACCTTC
- | TRBJ2-5 | - | TRBV7-2 | CASSLGQKETQYF | TGTGCCAGCAGCTTAGGCCAGAAGGAGACCCAGTACTTC
- | TRBJ2-7 | - | TRBV21-1 | CASSKNFYRTSPETYEQYF | TGTGCCAGCAGCAAAAATTTCTACAGGACAAGCCCAGAGACCTACGAGCAGTACTTC
TRBD2 | TRBJ2-1 | - | TRBV9 | CASSPGTSAYNEQFF | TGTGCCAGCAGCCCAGGGACTAGCGCCTACAATGAGCAGTTCTTC
- | TRBJ2-3 | - | TRBV15 | CATSRGDWTPRDTQYF | TGTGCCACCAGCAGAGGGGACTGGACCCCAAGAGATACGCAGTATTTT
- | TRBJ1-1 | - | TRBV5-1 | CASSKLQGNTEAFF | TGCGCCAGCAGCAAACTACAGGGGAACACTGAAGCTTTCTTT
- | TRBJ2-2 | - | TRBV28 | CASSITGQTKTGGLFF | TGTGCCAGCAGTATAACGGGACAGACGAAAACCGGGGGGCTGTTTTTT
TRBD2 | TRBJ2-7 | - | TRBV5-1 | CASSLDPPTSLSYEQYF | TGCGCCAGCAGCTTGGACCCTCCGACTAGCTTAAGCTACGAGCAGTACTTC
- | TRBJ2-5 | - | TRBV4-1 | CASSQGTGNPQETQYF | TGCGCCAGCAGCCAAGGAACGGGGAATCCTCAAGAGACCCAGTACTTC
TRBD1 | TRBJ1-2 | - | TRBV10-3 | CAISAGTGNGLSGYTF | TGTGCCATCAGCGCCGGGACAGGGAATGGATTGAGTGGCTACACCTTC
- | TRBJ2-1 | once | TRBV27 | CASSLSSQGYVPNEQFF | TGTGCCAGCAGTTTATCTAGTCAGGGATACGTTCCCAATGAGCAGTTCTTC
- | TRBJ2-5 | once | TRBV29-1 | CSVGPGETQYF | TGCAGCGTTGGGCCAGGAGAGACCCAGTACTTC
- | TRBJ1-5 | - | TRBV28 | CASIVEFGNQPQHF | TGTGCCAGCATCGTTGAGTTTGGCAATCAGCCCCAGCATTTT
- | TRBJ2-2 | - | TRBV7-2 | CASSSYSTGELFF | TGTGCCAGCAGTTCGTATAGTACCGGGGAGCTGTTTTTT
- | TRBJ2-1 | - | TRBV9 | CASSGRIQGNNEQFF | TGTGCCAGCAGCGGTCGAATTCAGGGAAACAATGAGCAGTTCTTC
- | TRBJ2-7 | - | TRBV14 | CASSQEQGVWDEQYF | TGTGCCAGCAGCCAAGAACAAGGGGTATGGGACGAGCAGTACTTC
- | TRBJ1-2 | - | TRBV30 | CAWSVIVGFSGGYTF | TGTGCCTGGAGTGTAATAGTCGGCTTTTCGGGTGGCTACACCTTC
TRBD2 | TRBJ2-3 | - | TRBV7-9 | CASSLVGGEITDTQYF | TGTGCCAGCAGCTTAGTCGGGGGGGAAATCACAGATACGCAGTATTTT
- | TRBJ1-2 | once | TRBV29-1 | CSVVGGEGYGYTF | TGCAGCGTTGTAGGAGGCGAAGGGTATGGCTACACCTTC
- | TRBJ2-7 | medium-sized | TRBV27 | CASSLIQGWGEQYF | TGTGCCAGCAGTTTAATCCAGGGTTGGGGCGAGCAGTACTTC
- | TRBJ2-2 | - | TRBV10-1 | CASSESNGPREHRGAVF | TGCGCCAGCAGTGAGTCGAATGGACCGAGGGAACACCGGGGAGCTGTTTTT
- | TRBJ2-5 | - | TRBV5-6 | CASSFAGQLQETQYF | TGTGCCAGCAGCTTCGCCGGACAGCTACAAGAGACCCAGTACTTC
TRBD1 | TRBJ1-1 | - | TRBV7-2 | CASSLQGARTEAFF | TGTGCCAGCAGCCTACAGGGGGCGCGAACTGAAGCTTTCTTT
- | TRBJ1-5 | few | TRBV6-4 | CASSTGNREPQHF | TGTGCCAGCAGTACAGGGAATAGAGAGCCCCAGCATTTT
- | TRBJ2-6 | - | TRBV4-1 | CASSQGPTGVGANVLTF | TGCGCCAGCAGCCAGGGGCCAACTGGAGTCGGGGCCAACGTCCTGACTTTC
- | TRBJ1-2 | - | TRBV6-1 | CASNSGPKEGYGYTF | TGTGCCAGCAATTCCGGGCCGAAGGAGGGGTATGGCTACACCTTC
- | TRBJ2-1 | - | TRBV15 | CATSRGQNNEQFF | TGTGCCACCAGCAGAGGACAGAACAATGAGCAGTTCTTC
TRBD1 | TRBJ2-1 | - | TRBV7-9 | CASSLSEQGMNEQFF | TGTGCCAGCAGCTTATCTGAACAGGGGATGAATGAGCAGTTCTTC
TRBD1 | TRBJ2-7 | - | TRBV5-5 | CASSSQGTEQYF | TGTGCCAGCAGCTCACAGGGGACGGAGCAGTACTTC
TRBD1 | TRBJ2-7 | few | TRBV14 | CASSPKTGGWGPYEQYF | TGTGCCAGCAGCCCCAAAACAGGGGGTTGGGGGCCCTACGAGCAGTACTTC
TRBD1 | TRBJ2-6 | medium-sized | TRBV5-1 | CASSPGQEAGANVLTF | TGCGCCAGCAGCCCGGGACAGGAGGCTGGGGCCAACGTCCTGACTTTC
- | TRBJ1-2 | - | TRBV5-4 | CASSLRGGVGYTF | TGTGCCAGCAGCTTGCGCGGGGGGGTTGGCTACACCTTC
TRBD1 | TRBJ2-7 | - | TRBV30 | CAWTGTGSLWGEQYF | TGTGCCTGGACTGGGACAGGGTCCCTCTGGGGGGAGCAGTACTTC
- | TRBJ2-1 | - | TRBV14 | CASSPRTRMDNEQFF | TGTGCCAGCAGCCCCCGGACAAGAATGGACAATGAGCAGTTCTTC
TRBD1 | TRBJ1-6 | few | TRBV10-3 | CAINPGGTGNSPLHF | TGTGCCATCAACCCAGGGGGCACGGGGAATTCACCCCTCCACTTT
TRBD2 | TRBJ2-5 | - | TRBV6-5 | CASRPTGTSGETQYF | TGTGCCAGCAGGCCCACCGGGACTAGCGGGGAGACCCAGTACTTC
TRBD2 | TRBJ2-5 | - | TRBV7-2 | CASSLLAGQETQYF | TGTGCCAGCAGCTTACTAGCGGGGCAAGAGACCCAGTACTTC
- | TRBJ2-1 | - | TRBV15 | CATSRDLGALYNEQFF | TGTGCCACCAGCAGAGATTTGGGAGCCCTATACAATGAGCAGTTCTTC
TRBD2 | TRBJ2-1 | - | TRBV27 | CASSQPGLAANEQFF | TGTGCCAGCAGCCAACCGGGACTAGCGGCTAATGAGCAGTTCTTC
- | TRBJ1-1 | - | TRBV19 | CASSPGAGWGEAFF | TGTGCCAGTAGTCCAGGAGCGGGCTGGGGTGAAGCTTTCTTT
- | TRBJ2-5 | - | TRBV5-4 | CASSLGPLEVGETQYF | TGTGCCAGCAGCTTGGGACCCCTGGAGGTTGGAGAGACCCAGTACTTC
TRBD2 | TRBJ2-3 | - | TRBV4-2 | CASAGVSDTQYF | TGTGCCAGCGCGGGGGTGTCAGATACGCAGTATTTT